This T cell receptor beta chain is drawn from a study of graft-versus-host responses after intestinal transplantation. Turning to the study itself: Tacrolimus and steroids were given for around 3 years to all recipients after anti-thymocyte globulin induction. Overall study results and limits: GvH clones appeared in recipient marrow, some first in ileum or blood. Where graft-donor T cell macrochimerism was present, patients had high graft-versus-host to host-versus-graft clonal ratios in allografts. Researchers found peak circulating GvH clone levels linked to early post-transplant HvG declines.

Germline V gene lookup returns CDR1 PRHDT and CDR2 FYEKMQ (reference sequence). CDR3 size: 12 residues. J gave up 6 bases and V 5 bases, and 3 bases lay outside the gene matches. The data were produced by immunoSEQ multiplex PCR, yet TCRdb's version contains in-frame clones alone and is incomplete. Of tens of thousands of clones detected, roughly 91% appear once; the ten largest clones hold 1.5% to 2%. Comment on this clone: Its antigen is as yet unknown.

This TCR derives from a human donor who received an intestinal transplant. The chain combines TRBV13 with TRBJ2-7, with 8 bases matching TRBD1. Sequencing was performed on unstimulated CD8+ T cells sorted from spleen or lymph node cells, taken before intestinal transplant. CDR3 in DNA: TGTGCCAGCAGCGGACAGGGAGGCGAGCAGTACTTC. This translates into CASSGQGGEQYF.